The 9 T cell receptor beta chains given below trace back to one sample, sequenced in a study of cytomegalovirus exposure and HLA in healthy donors. Sequencing was performed with immunoSEQ multiplex PCR; in TCRdb, only in-frame clones are kept and a portion is missing. In the table there are some 250,000 clones, around 89% of which are singletons. The sequenced material came from PBMCs. These receptors were taken from a woman under 30 in good health and CMV-seronegative.

This clone was counted a few times. The chain carries TRBV18 and TRBJ1-1; TRBD1 aligns across 10 bases. This CDR3 has 14 residues. Germline trimming cut 5 bases from V and 4 bases from J; bases unmatched to any gene: 4. Germline V gives CDR1 KGHSH, CDR2 LQKENI. The CDR3 region is CASSDRTGGTEAFF. DNA of the CDR3: TGTGCCAGCTCAGATCGGACAGGGGGCACTGAAGCTTTCTTT.

The chain employs TRBV25-1 and TRBJ1-2, with TRBD1 matching over 9 bases. The germline V gene has CDR1 MGHDK and CDR2 SYGVNS. Trimming at V came to 4 bases and at J to 5 bases, leaving 11 bases not matched to a gene. The CDR3 sequence is 16 residues long. For the CDR3, the DNA is TGTGCCAGCAGTGCCGACAGGGGGAGCCCCACTTATGGCTACACCTTC. This sequence encodes CASSADRGSPTYGYTF.

In this sample, this clone turned up once. The rearrangement uses TRBV6-5 and TRBJ2-5; TRBD2 agrees at 9 bases. There are 15 residues in the CDR3. V was clipped by 4 bases and J by 2 bases; unmatched bases: 5. Germline V CDR1 and CDR2: MNHEY, SVGAGI. The CDR3, as DNA: TGTGCCAGCAGTTCAAGCGGGGGGATTCAAGAGACCCAGTACTTC. Amino acid sequence: CASSSSGGIQETQYF.

The chain uses TRBV7-9 and TRBJ2-7; D unresolved. V gave up 4 bases and J gave up 2 bases, with 15 bases separating them. Germline V CDR1 and CDR2: SEHNR, FQNEAQ (reference sequence). The CDR3 contains 15 residues. The CDR3 sequence: CASSSPRHLTYEQYF. The CDR3 DNA is TGTGCCAGCAGCTCCCCTCGACACCTGACCTACGAGCAGTACTTC.

The gene calls are TRBV5-6 and TRBJ2-7, with TRBD1 matching over 10 bases. CDR1 and CDR2 (germline): SGHDT, YYEEEE. J lost 4 bases, V lost 7 bases, and 5 bases had no gene match. The CDR3 totals 13 residues. CDR3 in amino acids: CASLGDRGYEQYF. CDR3 in DNA: TGTGCCAGCCTTGGGGACAGGGGTTACGAGCAGTACTTC. Full variable domain (remainder filled in from reference TRBV5-6 and TRBJ2-7): DAGVTQSPTHLIKTRGQQVTLRCSPKSGHDTVSWYQQALGQGPQFIFQYYEEEERQRGNFPDRFSGHQFPNYSSELNVNALLLGDSALYLCASLGDRGYEQYFGPGTRLTVT.

V gene TRBV5-4 combines with J gene TRBJ2-1; D uncertain. CDR1 and CDR2 (germline): SGHNT, YYREEE (reference sequence). V dropped 4 bases and J dropped 1 base, with 12 bases sitting between them. This CDR3 is built from 15 residues. CDR3 sequence: CASSVKGGSYNEQFF. DNA of the CDR3: TGTGCCAGCAGCGTCAAAGGCGGATCCTACAATGAGCAGTTCTTC. Full variable domain (missing parts from reference TRBV5-4 and TRBJ2-1): ETGVTQSPTHLIKTRGQQVTLRCSSQSGHNTVSWYQQALGQGPQFIFQYYREEENGRGNFPPRFSGLQFPNYSSELNVNALELDDSALYLCASSVKGGSYNEQFFGPGTRLTVL.

The chain carries TRBV6-4 and TRBJ2-7; 8 positions match TRBD1. The junction had 10 bases not matched to a gene; V was cut back by 6 bases and J by 6 bases. The CDR3 is made up of 14 amino acids. Germline CDR1 is MRHNA and CDR2 is SNTAGT. The CDR3, as DNA: TGTGCCAGCAGCCCCTCAGGGGGCGGAAGCGAGCAGTACTTC. This gives the protein CASSPSGGGSEQYF.

The chain has TRBV7-9 and TRBJ2-7, with TRBD1 matching 8 bases. This CDR3 spans 13 amino acids. V lost 2 bases to trimming and J lost 6 bases; unmatched junction nucleotides: 3. CDR1 and CDR2 from the germline V gene are SEHNR and FQNEAQ (reference sequence). The CDR3 sequence is CASSLRTGFEQYF. The DNA for the CDR3 is TGTGCCAGCAGCTTACGGACAGGGTTCGAGCAGTACTTC.

The chain links TRBV7-9 to TRBJ1-2, with 7 bases lining up with TRBD1. The CDR3 contains 16 residues. Germline CDR1 reads SEHNR; CDR2 reads FQNEAQ (reference sequence). After removal of 1 base from V and 8 bases from J, the junction contained 13 bases not matched to a gene. The CDR3 DNA reads TGTGCCAGCAGCTTAGAGGAATTAGGGGGCTCGGAAGGCTACACCTTC. Protein product: CASSLEELGGSEGYTF.